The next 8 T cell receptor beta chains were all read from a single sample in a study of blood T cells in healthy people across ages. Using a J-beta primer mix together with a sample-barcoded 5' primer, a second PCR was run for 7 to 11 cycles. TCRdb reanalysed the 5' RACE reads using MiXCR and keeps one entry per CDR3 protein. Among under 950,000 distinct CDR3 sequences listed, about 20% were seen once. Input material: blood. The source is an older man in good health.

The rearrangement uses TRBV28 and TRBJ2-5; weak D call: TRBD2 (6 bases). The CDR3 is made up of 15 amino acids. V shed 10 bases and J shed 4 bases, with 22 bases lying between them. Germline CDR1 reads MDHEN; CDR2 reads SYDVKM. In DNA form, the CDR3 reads TGTGCCATCCTTACTTGGGGGGAGTTGAGAGAGACCCAGTACTTC. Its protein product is CAILTWGELRETQYF.

CDR3 bases: TGTGCCAGCAGTTACTCGATGAAACAGGGTGGGACCCAGTACTTC. Residues: CASSYSMKQGGTQYF. The gene calls are TRBV6-6 and TRBJ2-5; D may be TRBD1 (6 bases). CDR1 and CDR2 from the germline V gene are MNHNY and SVGAGI (reference sequence). This CDR3 has 15 residues. V was cut by 0 bases and J by 7 bases, with 15 bases left in between.

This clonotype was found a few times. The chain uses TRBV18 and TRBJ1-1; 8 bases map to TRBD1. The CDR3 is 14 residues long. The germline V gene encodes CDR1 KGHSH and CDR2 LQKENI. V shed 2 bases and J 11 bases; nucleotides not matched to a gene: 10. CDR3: CASSPGPGQVSAFF. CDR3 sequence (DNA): TGTGCCAGCTCACCAGGTCCGGGACAGGTTTCGGCTTTCTTT.

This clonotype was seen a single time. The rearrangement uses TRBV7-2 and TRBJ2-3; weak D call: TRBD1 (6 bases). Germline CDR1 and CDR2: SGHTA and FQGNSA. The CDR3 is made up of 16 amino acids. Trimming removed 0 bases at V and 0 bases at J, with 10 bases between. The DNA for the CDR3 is TGTGCCAGCAGCTTAGCGAGCGACAGGAGCACAGATACGCAGTATTTT. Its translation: CASSLASDRSTDTQYF. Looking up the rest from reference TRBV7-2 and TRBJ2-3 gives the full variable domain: GAGVSQSPSNKVTEKGKDVELRCDPISGHTALYWYRQSLGQGLEFLIYFQGNSAPDKSGLPSDRFSAERTGGSVSTLTIQRTQQEDSAVYLCASSLASDRSTDTQYFGPGTRLTVL.

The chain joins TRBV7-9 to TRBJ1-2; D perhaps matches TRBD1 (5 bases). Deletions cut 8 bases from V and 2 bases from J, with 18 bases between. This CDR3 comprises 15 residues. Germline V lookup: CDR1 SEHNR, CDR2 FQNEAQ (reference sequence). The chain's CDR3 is CASAMQGGGNYGYTF. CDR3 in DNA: TGTGCCAGCGCTATGCAGGGAGGAGGGAACTATGGCTACACCTTC.

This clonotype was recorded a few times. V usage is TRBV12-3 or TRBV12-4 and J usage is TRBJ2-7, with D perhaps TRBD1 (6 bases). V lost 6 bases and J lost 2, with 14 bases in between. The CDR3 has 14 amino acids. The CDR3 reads CASSQLTGPYEQYF. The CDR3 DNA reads TGTGCCAGCAGCCAATTGACAGGCCCCTACGAGCAGTACTTC.

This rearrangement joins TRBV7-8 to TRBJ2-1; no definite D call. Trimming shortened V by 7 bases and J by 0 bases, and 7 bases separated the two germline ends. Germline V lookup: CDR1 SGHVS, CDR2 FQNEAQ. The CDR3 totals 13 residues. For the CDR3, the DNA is TGTGCCAGCAAGGTGGGCTCCTACAATGAGCAGTTCTTC. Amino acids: CASKVGSYNEQFF.

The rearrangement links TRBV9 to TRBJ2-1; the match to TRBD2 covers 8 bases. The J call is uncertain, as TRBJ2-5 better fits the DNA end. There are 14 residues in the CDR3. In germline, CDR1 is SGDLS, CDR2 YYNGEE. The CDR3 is CASSVAGGAETQYF. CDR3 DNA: TGTGCCAGCAGCGTAGCGGGGGGGGCGGAGACCCAGTACTTC.